This is a list of T cell receptor beta chains from one sample in a study of cytomegalovirus exposure and HLA in healthy donors. This table comes from immunoSEQ multiplex PCR, and its TCRdb copy is limited to in-frame clones, with some not included. The sample holds about 130,000 clones, 74% seen once. The source material was PBMCs. Every receptor here comes from a man between 40 and 49 years old in good health and CMV-seropositive. Each CDR3 is given with its conserved first and last residue. Fields, in order: clone size, D gene, V gene, J gene, CDR3 DNA, CDR3 protein. D genes are given only for firm matches. Clone size appears in some rows only: once, few, many, or a class for an expanded clone.

once	TRBD1	TRBV4-3	TRBJ1-1	TGCGCCAGCAGCCAAACAGGGGATCGAGGCACTGAAGCTTTCTTT	CASSQTGDRGTEAFF
NA	NA	TRBV6-1	TRBJ1-1	TGTGCCAGCAGTGAACCAGGGATGAACACTGAAGCTTTCTTT	CASSEPGMNTEAFF
NA	TRBD2	TRBV20-1	TRBJ2-7	TGCAGTGCTGAACCGGGACTAGAGCCGTACTTC	CSAEPGLEPYF
NA	TRBD1	TRBV10-1	TRBJ1-1	TGCGCCAGCAGACTGGACAGGGGGCGGGGCACTGAAGCTTTCTTT	CASRLDRGRGTEAFF
few	TRBD1	TRBV6-1	TRBJ2-7	TGTGCCAGCAGTAGGACAGGGACCTACGAGCAGTACTTC	CASSRTGTYEQYF
NA	NA	TRBV7-9	TRBJ1-1	TGTGCCAGCAGCTTCCGGACAGCGAACACTGAAGCTTTCTTT	CASSFRTANTEAFF
NA	NA	TRBV27	TRBJ1-6	TGTGCCAGCAGACCCAACGGGGACGGACTAAATTCACCCCTCCACTTT	CASRPNGDGLNSPLHF
NA	TRBD1	TRBV7-2	TRBJ2-1	TGTGCCAGCAGCAGGGGGCTAGCTCAAGAACCGTTCTTC	CASSRGLAQEPFF
NA	TRBD1	TRBV6-5	TRBJ2-7	TGTGCCAGCAGTGGGACAGGGCACTACTTATACGAGCAGTACTTC	CASSGTGHYLYEQYF
few	NA	TRBV15	TRBJ2-1	TGTGCCACCAGCAGAGATCTAGACGGCAATGAGCAGTTCTTC	CATSRDLDGNEQFF
NA	NA	TRBV27	TRBJ2-5	TGTGCCAGCAGTTCCCCCTCAGAGACCCAGTACTTC	CASSSPSETQYF
NA	NA	TRBV28	TRBJ1-3	TGTGCCAGCAGTTTCATGGTGCAAGGGACACTTCTCGGAAACACCATATATTTT	CASSFMVQGTLLGNTIYF
NA	TRBD1	TRBV7-8	TRBJ2-3	TGTGCCAGCAGCTCCCTGGGACAGGGGGCGGCAGATACGCAGTATTTT	CASSSLGQGAADTQYF
NA	NA	TRBV27	TRBJ2-2	TGTGCCAGCAGTTTATTAGCCGGGGAGCTGTTTTTT	CASSLLAGELFF